This TCR beta chain comes out of a study of blood T cell repertoires in COVID-19. Study summary: Both acute and convalescent COVID-19 samples were obtained from the United States, Italy and Spain. The analysed material was cDNA or gDNA that came from T cells, B-cell-depleted T cells, or PBMCs.

Germline CDR1 and CDR2: LNHDA and SQIVND (reference sequence). This CDR3 is 16 amino acids long. V dropped 7 bases and J dropped 1; count of bases not matched to a gene: 9. The assay was immunoSEQ multiplex PCR, and TCRdb's table has in-frame clones only and misses some. The sample consists of tens of thousands of clones, roughly 77% of them appearing once. The clonotype originates from a human donor in a cohort sampled during active COVID-19. The sequencing input was peripheral blood. The rearrangement links TRBV19 to TRBJ2-1; 8 bases line up with TRBD2. Here the CDR3 DNA reads TGTGCCAGTAAGGGTGTTGCGGGGGGTTCCTACAATGAGCAGTTCTTC. It is translated as CASKGVAGGSYNEQFF.